A single sample gave rise to the 15 T cell receptor beta chains below, sequenced in a study of human T cells and chemical hapten exposure. The time point was: patch test 2, 6 weeks after DPC sensitization. The treatment here: therapeutic diphenylcyclopropenone sensitization with weekly scalp DPC. Each CDR3 protein is one row after TCRdb ran MiXCR on the RACE reads. The sample lists about 380,000 distinct CDR3 sequences; about 6.3% were seen once. The starting material was whole blood, obtained in connection with sensitization to the hapten diphenylcyclopropenone (DPC). These receptor sequences come from a woman aged 18-30 years with alopecia areata. Some clones in this sample may be carry-over from other donors' samples.

The chain links TRBV3-1 to TRBJ2-3; 8 nucleotides agree with TRBD2. The ends lost 2 bases at V and 15 bases at J; junction bases unmatched: 10. The V gene's germline CDR1 is LGHDT and CDR2 YNNKEL (reference sequence). The CDR3 is made up of 13 amino acids. The CDR3 DNA sequence: TGTGCCAGCAGCCAACCGCCGGGACTAGTCGGCTATTTT. Translated, it gives CASSQPPGLVGYF.

This clonotype has ten or more counts. This chain uses TRBV12-3 or TRBV12-4 with TRBJ2-3, with 7 bases lining up with TRBD1. V lost 3 bases, J lost 2 bases, and 2 bases stayed unmatched. The CDR3 covers 14 residues. CDR3 region: CASSLGQNTDTQYF. CDR3 coding DNA: TGTGCCAGCAGTTTGGGACAGAACACAGATACGCAGTATTTT.

This clonotype occurred a few times. This rearrangement joins TRBV12-3 or TRBV12-4 to TRBJ1-1; D unclear. CDR3 length: 13 residues. Trimming removed 6 bases from V and 7 bases from J, with 15 bases in between. CDR3 amino acids: CASRPVGVIEAFF. DNA of the CDR3: TGTGCCAGCAGGCCGGTTGGGGTAATTGAAGCTTTCTTT.

This clonotype came up a few times. The chain joins TRBV10-3 to TRBJ1-2; TRBD1 matches 9 bases. Per the germline V gene, CDR1 is ENHRY and CDR2 is SYGVKD. Trimming took 4 bases from V and 4 from J; bases not matched to a gene: 7. This CDR3 is built from 15 residues. CDR3 nucleotides: TGTGCCATCAGTGGGACAGGGGATGGGCCCTATGGCTACACCTTC. Protein sequence: CAISGTGDGPYGYTF.

There are many counts of this clonotype. The gene calls are TRBV7-9 and TRBJ2-1, with TRBD2 as a possible D gene (6 bases). The germline V gene has CDR1 SEHNR and CDR2 FQNEAQ (reference sequence). Trimming removed 2 bases at V and 8 bases at J, with 16 bases between. The CDR3 covers 15 residues. The CDR3 sequence: CASSLLASGLDEQFF. The CDR3 DNA sequence: TGTGCCAGCAGCTTACTAGCGTCGGGTTTGGATGAGCAGTTCTTC. The full variable domain, completed using reference TRBV7-9 and TRBJ2-1, is DTGVSQNPRHKITKRGQNVTFRCDPISEHNRLYWYRQTLGQGPEFLTYFQNEAQLEKSRLLSDRFSAERPKGSFSTLEIQRTEQGDSAMYLCASSLLASGLDEQFFGPGTRLTVL.

This clonotype came up a few times. This chain connects TRBV6-1 to TRBJ2-1, with TRBD2 matching over 9 bases. In germline, CDR1 is MNHNS, CDR2 SASEGT. CDR3 length equals 14 residues. The V and J ends lost 5 bases and 9 bases, in that order; junction bases with no gene match: 8. CDR3 region: CASSRGLAQGEQFF. As DNA, the CDR3 is TGTGCCAGCAGTCGGGGACTAGCTCAGGGTGAGCAGTTCTTC.

The table lists this clonotype with many counts. The chain couples TRBV20-1 to TRBJ2-5, with a possible D match to TRBD1 (7 bases). This CDR3 has 14 residues. CDR1 and CDR2 from the germline V gene are DFQATT and SNEGSKA (reference sequence). With 3 bases removed from V and 2 bases from J, the gap between germline ends came to 13 bases. CDR3 loop: CSARGGTEQETQYF. The CDR3 DNA sequence: TGCAGTGCTAGGGGCGGGACAGAGCAAGAGACCCAGTACTTC.

This chain joins TRBV28 and TRBJ2-2, with TRBD1 identical over 9 bases. Germline V gene sequence: CDR1 MDHEN, CDR2 SYDVKM. The V gene end was trimmed by 6 bases and the J gene end by 6 bases; junction bases not matched to a gene: 5. The CDR3 loop spans 14 amino acids. DNA of the CDR3: TGTGCCAGCAGGTGGACAGGGGAAGCCGGGGAGCTGTTTTTT. It yields the protein CASRWTGEAGELFF.

The chain employs TRBV12-3 or TRBV12-4 and TRBJ2-3; possibly TRBD1 or TRBD2 for D (5 bases each). Between the trimmed V and J ends, which lost 2 bases and 5 bases, there was a span of 11 bases. This CDR3 has 14 residues. The CDR3 spells CASSLRGPGDTQYF. The DNA for the CDR3 is TGTGCCAGCAGTTTAAGGGGACCTGGAGATACGCAGTATTTT.

V gene TRBV12-3 or TRBV12-4 combines with J gene TRBJ2-1; 7 nucleotides match TRBD1. The CDR3 sequence is 16 residues long. V gave up 3 bases and J gave up 0 bases; unmatched junction bases: 5. CDR3 DNA: TGTGCCAGCAGTTTTGGGGACAGACTCTCCTACAATGAGCAGTTCTTC. Translated, it gives CASSFGDRLSYNEQFF.

This sequence joins TRBV7-9 and TRBJ1-5, with D possibly TRBD1 on 5 matching bases. V was clipped by 5 bases and J by 0 bases, with 11 bases between them. The CDR3 loop spans 15 amino acids. Germline-derived CDR1 and CDR2 are SEHNR and FQNEAQ (reference sequence). The DNA for the CDR3 is TGTGCCAGCAGCCGCGACAGTAGTAGCAATCAGCCCCAGCATTTT. Protein sequence: CASSRDSSSNQPQHF.

The chain couples TRBV15 to TRBJ2-6; D may be TRBD1 (6 bases). The CDR3 has 17 residues. Germline V CDR1 and CDR2: LNHNV, YYDKDF (reference sequence). Trimming cost V 1 base and J 0 bases, with 10 bases left between them. CDR3 in DNA: TGTGCCACCAGCAGAGGGACAGCAGCCTCTGGGGCCAACGTCCTGACTTTC. It encodes CATSRGTAASGANVLTF.

There are many counts of this clonotype. V gene TRBV6-6 combines with J gene TRBJ2-3; maybe TRBD1 (5 bases). V gave up 6 bases and J gave up 6 bases, with 10 bases separating them. The CDR3 spans 12 residues. Germline CDR1 is MNHNY and CDR2 is SVGAGI (reference sequence). CDR3 nucleotide sequence: TGTGCCAGCAGCTGGGGCGGCGATACGCAGTATTTT. Its translation is CASSWGGDTQYF.

This clonotype was counted many times. The chain has TRBV28 and TRBJ1-5; perhaps TRBD1 as D (5 bases). The CDR3 sequence is 15 residues long. The V end was cut by 6 bases, the J end by 6 bases, with 18 bases between. Germline CDR1 reads MDHEN; CDR2 reads SYDVKM. Written as DNA, the CDR3 is TGTGCCAGCAGGGGGGAGGCTTATGGTAGTCAGCCCCAGCATTTT. This sequence encodes CASRGEAYGSQPQHF.

This clonotype was picked up many times. The chain joins TRBV20-1 to TRBJ1-2, with 7 bases fitting TRBD1. With V trimmed by 0 bases and J by 9 bases, 13 bases remained unmatched. The CDR3 length is 15 residues. Germline CDR1 DFQATT, CDR2 SNEGSKA (reference sequence). The CDR3 loop reads CSARDLTQGDGSYTF. In nucleotides, the CDR3 is TGCAGTGCTAGAGATCTTACCCAGGGGGATGGAAGCTACACCTTC.